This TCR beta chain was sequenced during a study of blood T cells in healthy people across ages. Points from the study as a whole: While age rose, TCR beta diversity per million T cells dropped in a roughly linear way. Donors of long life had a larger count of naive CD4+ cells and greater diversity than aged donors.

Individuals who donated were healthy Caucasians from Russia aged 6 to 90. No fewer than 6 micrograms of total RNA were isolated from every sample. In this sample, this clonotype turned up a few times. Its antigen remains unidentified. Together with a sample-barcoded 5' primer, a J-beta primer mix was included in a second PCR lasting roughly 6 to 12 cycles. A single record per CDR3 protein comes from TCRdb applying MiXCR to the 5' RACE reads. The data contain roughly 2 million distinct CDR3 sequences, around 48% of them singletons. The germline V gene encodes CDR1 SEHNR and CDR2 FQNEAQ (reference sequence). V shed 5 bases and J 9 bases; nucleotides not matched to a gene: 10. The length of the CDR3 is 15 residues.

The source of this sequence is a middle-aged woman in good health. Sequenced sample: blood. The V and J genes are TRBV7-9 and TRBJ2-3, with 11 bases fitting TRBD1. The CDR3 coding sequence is TGTGCCAGCAGCCCGGCCGGGACAGGGGGGCGCACGCAGTATTTT. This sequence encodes CASSPAGTGGRTQYF.